These 3 T cell receptor beta chains originate from one sample sequenced in a study of Graves' ophthalmopathy and Graves' hyperthyroidism. Investigators amplified TCR beta CDR3 regions from RNA transcripts. Following a first-round RT-PCR that used HTBI primers, a second-round multiplex PCR was carried out. From the multiplex PCR reads, TCRdb called clonotypes with MiXCR, one entry per CDR3 protein. The sample has over 45,000 distinct CDR3 sequences, under 55% seen once; the top ten hold around 25%. The specimen was peripheral blood. Source of these receptors: an adult man with Graves' ophthalmopathy.

This clonotype was detected a few times. This sequence joins TRBV7-6 and TRBJ2-3; 7 bases agree with TRBD2. Germline-derived CDR1 and CDR2 are SGHVS and FNYEAQ. The length of the CDR3 is 14 residues. Trimming cost V 5 bases and J 4 bases; bases outside gene matches: 6. The CDR3 loop reads CASSPKTSPDTQYF. The CDR3 DNA is TGTGCCAGCAGCCCGAAGACTAGCCCAGATACGCAGTATTTT.

About this clonotype: The DNA is left out, because the CDR3 cannot be placed on it with certainty; the CDR3 is given as TCRdb lists it. This rearrangement joins TRBV28 to TRBJ2-1; the listed D gene, TRBD1, was not tested against the DNA. Germline V gene data show CDR1 as MDHEN and CDR2 as SYDVKM. The CDR3 contains 23 residues when both ends are counted. CDR3 region: CAHPEDSSFYICSATRDGNEQFF.

Ten or more counts support this clonotype. The genes are TRBV6-2 or TRBV6-3 and TRBJ1-5, with TRBD1 matching over 9 bases. Losses at the gene ends were 0 bases for V and 7 bases for J; bases not matched to a gene: 16. Per the germline V gene, CDR1 is MNHEY and CDR2 is SVGEGT. The CDR3 is 19 residues long. As DNA, the CDR3 is TGTGCCAGCAGTTACTCGATCGAGGGGACAGGGACGGGACGGCAGCCCCAGCATTTT. Protein sequence: CASSYSIEGTGTGRQPQHF.